These T cell receptor beta chains were read from a single sample in a study of control samples from healthy donors and cancer patients. Using immunoSEQ multiplex PCR, the repertoire was profiled, and TCRdb retains in-frame clones only, with some absent. The sample records approximately 70,000 clones, 65% to 85% being singletons. Sequencing input: blood. The receptors shown here come from a man aged 55-75 years in good health. The CDR3 runs from the conserved cysteine through the conserved F or W. Fields, in order: clone size, J gene, D gene, V gene, CDR3 protein, CDR3 DNA. D genes are given only for firm matches. Clone size is stated in some rows and not others, as once, few, many or a class when expanded.

NA TRBJ2-7 NA TRBV11-2 CASSLGSVTRGYEQYF TGTGCCAGCAGCTTAGGTTCGGTGACTAGAGGTTACGAGCAGTACTTC
NA TRBJ2-1 TRBD2 TRBV19 CASSRAGVPYNEQFF TGTGCCAGTAGTAGGGCGGGAGTTCCTTACAATGAGCAGTTCTTC
once TRBJ2-2 NA TRBV28 CASSLSSAVGGELFF TGTGCCAGCAGTTTATCATCCGCGGTGGGGGGGGAGCTGTTTTTT
NA TRBJ2-3 NA TRBV5-1 CASSLGLVSFTDTQYF TGCGCCAGCAGCTTGGGTCTGGTTAGCTTCACAGATACGCAGTATTTT
NA TRBJ1-2 NA TRBV29-1 CSAAQGRENYGYTF TGCAGCGCCGCACAGGGCAGGGAGAACTATGGCTACACCTTC
NA TRBJ1-5 NA TRBV19 CASSPRTVSNQPQHF TGTGCCAGTAGTCCCAGGACGGTGAGCAATCAGCCCCAGCATTTT
NA TRBJ2-3 TRBD1 TRBV7-2 CASSLGGQGRDTQYF TGTGCCAGCAGCTTAGGGGGACAGGGGAGAGATACGCAGTATTTT
NA TRBJ2-7 NA TRBV4-2 CASSPTSSYEQYF TGTGCCAGCAGCCCGACTAGTTCCTACGAGCAGTACTTC
NA TRBJ2-3 NA TRBV5-6 CASSSLTNTDTQYF TGTGCCAGCAGCTCCTTGACTAACACAGATACGCAGTATTTT
NA TRBJ2-1 NA TRBV6-2/TRBV6-3 CASSPIGLRGGNEQFF TGTGCCAGCAGTCCCATAGGTCTCAGGGGGGGCAATGAGCAGTTCTTC
once TRBJ2-5 TRBD1 TRBV6-5 CASSNRGLETQYF TGTGCCAGCAGTAACAGGGGCTTGGAGACCCAGTACTTC
NA TRBJ1-6 NA TRBV7-9 CASSKGGGYSPLHF TGTGCCAGCAGCAAAGGGGGGGGATATTCACCCCTCCACTTT
NA TRBJ1-4 TRBD1 TRBV6-5 CASSRQGVEKLFF TGTGCCAGCAGCCGACAGGGTGTTGAAAAACTGTTTTTT
once TRBJ2-1 TRBD2 TRBV7-9 CASSSPLAGGLNEQFF TGTGCCAGCAGCTCCCCACTAGCGGGAGGGCTCAATGAGCAGTTCTTC
NA TRBJ1-1 TRBD1 TRBV29-1 CSVDHPDREGTEAFF TGCAGCGTTGATCATCCCGACAGGGAGGGCACTGAAGCTTTCTTT
once TRBJ1-1 NA TRBV5-1 CASSLVGRLNTEAFF TGCGCCAGCAGCTTGGTAGGCAGATTGAACACTGAAGCTTTCTTT
NA TRBJ2-3 TRBD2 TRBV7-9 CASSIGLAVTDTQYF TGTGCCAGCAGTATTGGACTAGCGGTGACAGATACGCAGTATTTT